These 7 T cell receptor beta chains were all obtained from the same sample, sequenced in a study of blood T cell repertoires in COVID-19. TCRdb's copy holds only in-frame clones and misses some; the assay was immunoSEQ multiplex PCR. This table has fewer than 300,000 clones, approximately 91% appearing once. Source material: peripheral blood. The source of these receptors is a young woman with COVID-19, enrolled during active disease.

This chain uses TRBV11-1 with TRBJ2-7; a possible D gene is TRBD1 (6 bases). Trimming removed 5 bases from V and 3 bases from J, with 11 bases in between. The germline V gene has CDR1 SGHAT and CDR2 FQDESV (reference sequence). This CDR3 has 13 residues. The CDR3 sequence: CASSGDRNYEQYF. CDR3 nucleotide sequence: TGTGCCAGCAGCGGAGACAGGAACTACGAGCAGTACTTC.

This chain uses TRBV5-6 with TRBJ1-6; 9 bases align to TRBD1. V shed 4 bases and J 7 bases; nucleotides not matched to a gene: 3. The CDR3 consists of 14 residues. Germline loops: CDR1 SGHDT, CDR2 YYEEEE. CDR3 residues: CASSVTGGNSPLHF. The CDR3, as DNA: TGTGCCAGCAGCGTGACAGGGGGAAATTCACCCCTCCACTTT.

The chain links TRBV18 to TRBJ1-2; D uncertain. Germline-derived CDR1 and CDR2 are KGHSH and LQKENI. Trimming shortened V by 3 bases and J by 0 bases, and 5 bases separated the two germline ends. This CDR3 contains 13 residues. CDR3 nucleotides: TGTGCCAGCTCACCTAACACTAACTATGGCTACACCTTC. This codes for CASSPNTNYGYTF.

The V and J genes are TRBV30 and TRBJ2-7; D might be TRBD2 (5 bases). V lost 0 bases and J 6 bases, leaving 6 bases between the germline ends. The CDR3 length is 11 residues. Per the germline V gene, CDR1 is GTSNPN and CDR2 is SVGIG (reference sequence). The DNA of the CDR3 is TGTGCCTGGAGTGTACGGGGCGAGCAGTACTTC. It encodes CAWSVRGEQYF. The full variable domain, its missing parts supplied by reference TRBV30 and TRBJ2-7, is SQTIHQWPATLVQPVGSPLSLECTVEGTSNPNLYWYRQAAGRGLQLLFYSVGIGQISSEVPQNLSASRPQDRQFILSSKKLLLSDSGFYLCAWSVRGEQYFGPGTRLTVT.

The chain carries TRBV7-8 and TRBJ1-1; D ambiguous. The CDR3 length is 15 residues. V was trimmed by 5 bases and J by 0 bases, leaving 13 bases between them. CDR1 SGHVS and CDR2 FQNEAQ come from the germline V gene. The CDR3 sequence: CASSPSRRVNTEAFF. The CDR3 DNA is TGTGCCAGCAGCCCTTCGAGGCGGGTGAACACTGAAGCTTTCTTT.

V is TRBV5-6 and J is TRBJ2-3, with 9 bases aligning to TRBD2. Germline V CDR1 and CDR2: SGHDT, YYEEEE. This CDR3 has 16 amino acids. V dropped 4 bases and J dropped 0; count of bases not matched to a gene: 6. This CDR3 reads CASSLGTSPSTDTQYF. CDR3 sequence (DNA): TGTGCCAGCAGCCTGGGGACTAGCCCTAGCACAGATACGCAGTATTTT.

V and J are TRBV5-1 and TRBJ1-2; 11 positions match TRBD1. CDR3 length equals 17 residues. The V and J ends lost 5 bases and 8 bases, in that order; junction bases with no gene match: 17. CDR1 and CDR2 (germline): SGHRS, YFSETQ. The CDR3 protein is CASSPNRDRGIGYGYTF. The CDR3 DNA is TGCGCCAGCAGTCCAAACAGGGACAGGGGGATTGGGTACGGCTACACCTTC.